The T cell receptor (beta chain) described here comes from a study of CD8 T cells in Susac syndrome. V lost 8 bases, J lost 0 bases, and 7 bases stayed unmatched. Germline assignment: CDR1 SNHLY and CDR2 FYNNEI. The CDR3 has 15 residues. Control patients had untreated stable or active relapsing-remitting multiple sclerosis by revised McDonald criteria. TEMRA cells were FACS-enriched, unlike CD8+ and CD4+ T cells, which were negatively isolated. Comment on this clonotype: No antigen is known for it.

Random hexamers served to reverse transcribe about 0.45 to 1 ug RNA. Amplification of TCR beta CDR3 was carried out by immunoSEQ multiplex PCR, which covered 54 Vbeta and 13 Jbeta segments. TCRdb reprocessed the immunoSEQ multiplex PCR reads via MiXCR and lists one record per CDR3 protein. The sample has around 200,000 distinct CDR3 sequences, about 94% seen once; the top ten hold roughly 0.15%. Overall study findings and caveats: By the study's own acknowledgment, its TCR sequencing and HLA analysis included relatively few individuals.

The sequence derives from a human donor with multiple sclerosis. The rearrangement joins TRBV2 to TRBJ1-5; 7 nucleotides align to TRBD1. The sample taken for sequencing was CD8+ T cells from PBMCs. CDR3 DNA: TGTGCCAGCGGGGGGACAGACTATAGCAATCAGCCCCAGCATTTT. Residues: CASGGTDYSNQPQHF.